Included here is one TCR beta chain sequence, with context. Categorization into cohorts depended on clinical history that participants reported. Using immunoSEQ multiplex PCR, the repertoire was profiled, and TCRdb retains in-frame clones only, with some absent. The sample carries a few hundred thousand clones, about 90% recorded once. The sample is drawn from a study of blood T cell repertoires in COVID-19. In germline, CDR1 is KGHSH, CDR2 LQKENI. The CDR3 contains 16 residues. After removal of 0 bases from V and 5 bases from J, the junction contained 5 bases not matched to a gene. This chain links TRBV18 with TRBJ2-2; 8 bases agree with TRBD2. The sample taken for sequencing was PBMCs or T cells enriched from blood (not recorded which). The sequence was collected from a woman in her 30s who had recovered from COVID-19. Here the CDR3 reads CASSPPGLVGTGELFF. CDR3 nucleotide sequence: TGTGCCAGCTCACCACCGGGACTAGTGGGGACCGGGGAGCTGTTTTTT.